The 8 T cell receptor beta chains below come from one sample, sequenced in a study of cytomegalovirus exposure and HLA in healthy donors. With 60 Vbeta and 13 Jbeta primers, the PCR was carried out. Sequencing used immunoSEQ multiplex PCR; TCRdb keeps in-frame clones, though not all of them. Recorded here are over 110,000 clones; the top ten clones represent 0.8% to 1%. The specimen sequenced was PBMCs. The receptor source for this set is a male donor in good health and CMV-seronegative.

The chain is built from TRBV19 and TRBJ2-7; 12 bases line up with TRBD2. Looked up from germline, CDR1 is LNHDA and CDR2 is SQIVND (reference sequence). The CDR3 contains 18 residues. V lost 3 bases and J lost 2; bases outside the gene matches: 11. CDR3 sequence reads: CASSIYRLTSGSAYEQYF. DNA for the CDR3: TGTGCCAGTAGTATCTATAGACTGACTAGCGGGAGCGCCTACGAGCAGTACTTC. Filled out from reference TRBV19 and TRBJ2-7, the complete variable domain reads DGGITQSPKYLFRKEGQNVTLSCEQNLNHDAMYWYRQDPGQGLRLIYYSQIVNDFQKGDIAEGYSVSREKKESFPLTVTSAQKNPTAFYLCASSIYRLTSGSAYEQYFGPGTRLTVT.

The rearrangement uses TRBV5-6 and TRBJ1-4; 7 nucleotides align to TRBD1. Per germline, CDR1 SGHDT and CDR2 YYEEEE. The CDR3 has 16 amino acids. Trimming took 3 bases from V and 0 from J; bases not matched to a gene: 5. CDR3 sequence (DNA): TGTGCCAGCAGCTCGCCAGGGGGTGCAACTAATGAAAAACTGTTTTTT. Its protein is CASSSPGGATNEKLFF.

The V call is TRBV7-9, the J call TRBJ2-1, with a tentative D call TRBD1 (6 bases). The CDR3 is 15 amino acids. CDR1 is SEHNR, CDR2 FQNEAQ, per germline (reference sequence). Trimming took off 3 bases at V and 3 bases at J, with 12 bases between the two ends. As DNA, the CDR3 is TGTGCCAGCAGCTTGGGGACACAGGACTACAATGAGCAGTTCTTC. It encodes CASSLGTQDYNEQFF.

The chain recombines TRBV20-1 with TRBJ1-1; TRBD1 is a possible D gene (6 bases). Germline V gene data show CDR1 as DFQATT and CDR2 as SNEGSKA (reference sequence). The CDR3 covers 11 residues. Trimming cost V 1 base and J 10 bases, with 10 bases left between them. CDR3: CSARVGGVAFF. In DNA form, the CDR3 reads TGCAGTGCTAGAGTAGGGGGGGTAGCTTTCTTT.

The chain joins TRBV2 to TRBJ2-2, with a weak D call TRBD2 (5 bases). Trimming took 8 bases from V and 3 from J, leaving 16 bases between them. Germline V gene data show CDR1 as SNHLY and CDR2 as FYNNEI. This CDR3 region has 15 residues. The CDR3 loop is CASGLGTGDTGELFF. As DNA, the CDR3 is TGTGCCAGCGGCCTAGGAACCGGGGACACCGGGGAGCTGTTTTTT.

The J gene is TRBJ2-5, the V gene TRBV9, with TRBD2 identical over 8 bases. Looked up from germline, CDR1 is SGDLS and CDR2 is YYNGEE. The CDR3 spans 17 residues. After removal of 3 bases from V and 4 bases from J, the junction contained 14 bases not matched to a gene. The CDR3 protein is CASSATPGAGGGETQYF. The CDR3 DNA reads as TGTGCCAGCAGCGCCACCCCGGGGGCGGGGGGAGGAGAGACCCAGTACTTC.

V usage is TRBV5-1 and J usage is TRBJ2-1, with 9 bases identical to TRBD2. The CDR3 covers 17 residues. Germline loops: CDR1 SGHRS, CDR2 YFSETQ. Trimming removed 6 bases from V and 3 bases from J; junction bases left unmatched: 13. This CDR3 is CASKNPGTSFHYNEQFF. The DNA of the CDR3 is TGCGCCAGCAAGAATCCAGGGACTAGCTTTCACTACAATGAGCAGTTCTTC.

The chain is built from TRBV9 and TRBJ1-5; D is undetermined. The germline V gene encodes CDR1 SGDLS and CDR2 YYNGEE. V gave up 0 bases and J gave up 6 bases, with 13 bases separating them. This CDR3 spans 15 amino acids. CDR3 region: CASSVEPLPGQPQHF. The CDR3 bases are TGTGCCAGCAGCGTAGAACCCCTTCCAGGTCAGCCCCAGCATTTT.